This TCR beta chain stems from a study of T cell repertoires in cytomegalovirus infection. On the study more broadly: Carrying CMV and the relevant HLA type showed in public TCR beta signatures.

Using its own MiXCR run on the reads, TCRdb lists one record per CDR3 protein. There are approximately 290,000 distinct CDR3 sequences in the sample; about 26% occur only once, and around 13% lies in the top ten. CDR1 and CDR2 from the germline V gene are SGHNT and YYREEE (reference sequence). V was shortened by 0 bases and J by 10 bases, with 7 bases between the two germline ends. The CDR3 has 11 residues. The sequenced material came from PBMCs. The source of this sequence is a human donor in good health (CMV status not recorded). Some clones in this sample may be carry-over from other donors' samples. This chain joins TRBV5-4 and TRBJ1-1; a weak D match, TRBD1 (5 bases). CDR3 residues: CASSLGGTAFF. Written as DNA, the CDR3 is TGTGCCAGCAGCTTGGGTGGGACAGCTTTCTTT.